A selection of T cell receptor beta chains follows, all from one sample in a study of quantifying T cell responses using KT2 cells. TCRdb called the UMI-ligation and nested PCR reads again in MiXCR, with one record for every CDR3 protein. Of tens of thousands of distinct CDR3 sequences listed, 7.3% are singletons. The material sequenced was PBMCs spiked with cells of the T cell clone KT2. The source is a human donor. Both conserved end residues are part of each CDR3. A D gene is named only where the DNA matches it firmly. Where a row states a size, it is once, few, many or the class of an expanded clone; other rows omit it.

V: TRBV2
J: TRBJ1-5
size: many
D: TRBD1
CDR3: CASSGQGGGNQPQHF
DNA: TGTGCCAGCAGTGGTCAGGGGGGGGGCAATCAGCCCCAGCATTTT

V: TRBV20-1
J: TRBJ2-1
size: few
D: -
CDR3: CSALPTENYNEQFF
DNA: TGCAGTGCACTCCCGACAGAAAATTACAATGAGCAGTTCTTC

V: TRBV13
J: TRBJ1-3
size: few
D: -
CDR3: CASSLVVGGNTIYF
DNA: TGTGCCAGCAGCTTAGTAGTTGGAGGAAACACCATATATTTT

V: TRBV20-1
J: TRBJ2-5
size: many
D: TRBD1
CDR3: CSAIGGWSETQYF
DNA: TGCAGTGCTATAGGGGGCTGGTCGGAGACCCAGTACTTC

V: TRBV2
J: TRBJ2-7
size: few
D: -
CDR3: CASTGRNEQYF
DNA: TGTGCCAGCACAGGGCGGAACGAGCAGTACTTC

V: TRBV6-1
J: TRBJ2-3
size: -
D: TRBD2
CDR3: CASSEFRTAGGTDTQYF
DNA: TGTGCCAGCAGTGAATTTCGGACGGCGGGGGGCACAGATACGCAGTATTTT

V: TRBV5-1
J: TRBJ1-2
size: many
D: -
CDR3: CASRPESGVSYGYTF
DNA: TGCGCCAGCAGACCGGAATCAGGTGTTAGCTATGGCTACACCTTC

V: TRBV11-3
J: TRBJ2-7
size: -
D: TRBD1
CDR3: CASSFPHIGQGTYEQYF
DNA: TGTGCCAGCAGCTTCCCCCACATAGGACAGGGGACCTACGAGCAGTACTTC

V: TRBV15
J: TRBJ2-3
size: many
D: -
CDR3: CATSRRGDTQYF
DNA: TGTGCCACCAGCAGAAGGGGAGATACGCAGTATTTT

V: TRBV10-3
J: TRBJ1-2
size: many
D: TRBD1
CDR3: CAIRDGGTGFYYGYTF
DNA: TGTGCCATCAGGGATGGCGGGACAGGGTTTTACTATGGCTACACCTTC

V: TRBV29-1
J: TRBJ2-1
size: many
D: TRBD2
CDR3: CSATLAGGGNEQFF
DNA: TGCAGCGCTACTTTAGCGGGAGGGGGGAATGAGCAGTTCTTC

V: TRBV11-2
J: TRBJ1-1
size: few
D: -
CDR3: CASSLDGGRVGNMNTEAFF
DNA: TGTGCCAGCAGCTTAGATGGGGGGCGCGTGGGGAACATGAACACTGAAGCTTTCTTT

V: TRBV11-2
J: TRBJ1-1
size: -
D: -
CDR3: CASSQFRGTEAFF
DNA: TGTGCCAGCAGCCAATTCAGGGGCACTGAAGCTTTCTTT

V: TRBV7-9
J: TRBJ1-1
size: many
D: -
CDR3: CASSLALNTEAFF
DNA: TGTGCCAGCAGCTTAGCACTTAACACTGAAGCTTTCTTT